One and the same sample provided the 30 T cell receptor beta chains below, sequenced in a study of blood T cell repertoires in COVID-19. The method was immunoSEQ multiplex PCR; TCRdb's version includes in-frame clones alone and lacks a portion of them. This table has roughly 280,000 clones, under 90% appearing once. The sample consisted of peripheral blood. The receptor set was obtained from a man aged 55 to 70 with acute or convalescent COVID-19.

V is TRBV18 and J is TRBJ2-7; TRBD1 matches 9 bases. Per germline, CDR1 KGHSH and CDR2 LQKENI. The V gene end was trimmed by 2 bases and the J gene end by 5 bases; junction bases not matched to a gene: 10. This CDR3 has 16 residues. The CDR3 nucleotides read TGTGCCAGCTCACCAGGGCTCGGGACAGGGAGCCACGAGCAGTACTTC. It codes for CASSPGLGTGSHEQYF.

The gene calls are TRBV5-1 and TRBJ2-2; D is possibly TRBD2 (6 bases). V gave up 0 bases and J gave up 6 bases, with 12 bases separating them. Germline V gene sequence: CDR1 SGHRS, CDR2 YFSETQ. The CDR3 has 15 residues. CDR3 bases: TGCGCCAGCAGCTTGGGCGGCAGGGAGGCCGGGGAGCTGTTTTTT. Translated, it gives CASSLGGREAGELFF. Full variable domain (outside the CDR3, taken from reference TRBV5-1 and TRBJ2-2): KAGVTQTPRYLIKTRGQQVTLSCSPISGHRSVSWYQQTPGQGLQFLFEYFSETQRNKGNFPGRFSGRQFSNSRSEMNVSTLELGDSALYLCASSLGGREAGELFFGEGSRLTVL.

The V gene is TRBV19, the J gene TRBJ1-1; 8 nucleotides match TRBD1. The V segment lost 6 bases and the J segment 0 bases; nucleotides outside the gene matches: 9. This CDR3 region has 16 residues. Germline V gives CDR1 LNHDA, CDR2 SQIVND (reference sequence). The CDR3 loop is CASSLLTGAMNTEAFF. The CDR3 region has the DNA TGTGCCAGTAGCCTACTGACAGGGGCCATGAACACTGAAGCTTTCTTT.

The chain carries TRBV11-2 and TRBJ2-1; 8 nucleotides match TRBD2. V dropped 2 bases and J dropped 4; count of bases not matched to a gene: 10. Germline CDR1 and CDR2: SGHAT and FQNNGV. The CDR3 length is 17 residues. The CDR3 coding sequence is TGTGCCAGCAGCTTATACGGTCCGGGAGGGCAGTACAATGAGCAGTTCTTC. This gives the protein CASSLYGPGGQYNEQFF.

The chain joins TRBV5-5 to TRBJ1-2; possible D gene TRBD1, 5 bases. Trimming left V 5 bases short and J 4 bases short, with 27 bases between. There are 18 residues in the CDR3. Germline values: CDR1 SGHKS, CDR2 YYEKEE (reference sequence). The CDR3 is CASRSAGTPPELLYGYTF. The CDR3 coding sequence is TGTGCCAGCAGATCCGCCGGGACTCCCCCCGAGCTTCTCTATGGCTACACCTTC. The full variable domain, its missing parts supplied by reference TRBV5-5 and TRBJ1-2, is DAGVTQSPTHLIKTRGQQVTLRCSPISGHKSVSWYQQVLGQGPQFIFQYYEKEERGRGNFPDRFSARQFPNYSSELNVNALLLGDSALYLCASRSAGTPPELLYGYTFGSGTRLTVV.

The chain has TRBV6-5 and TRBJ2-7; perhaps TRBD1 as D (7 bases). This CDR3 has 13 amino acids. Germline V lookup: CDR1 MNHEY, CDR2 SVGAGI. Trimming pared 6 bases from V and 6 bases from J, leaving 15 bases between. CDR3 in amino acids: CASSRGDKGEQYF. The CDR3 region has the DNA TGTGCCAGCAGCAGGGGGGATAAGGGCGAGCAGTACTTC.

This chain joins TRBV7-2 and TRBJ2-1, with 9 bases that match TRBD2. The CDR3 consists of 15 residues. Unmatched junction bases numbered 10, after V lost 5 bases and J lost 8 bases. Germline V gene sequence: CDR1 SGHTA, CDR2 FQGNSA. CDR3 in DNA: TGTGCCAGCAGCCTCCAGCTAGCGGGATGGGATGAGCAGTTCTTC. Its translation: CASSLQLAGWDEQFF.

This chain links TRBV10-3 with TRBJ2-7, with 9 bases lining up with TRBD1. The CDR3 sequence is 14 residues long. The J segment lost 2 bases and the V segment lost 6 bases, leaving 5 bases of the junction unmatched. Germline assignment: CDR1 ENHRY and CDR2 SYGVKD. The CDR3 protein is CAISRTGEAYEQYF. The DNA of the CDR3 is TGTGCCATCAGCCGGACAGGGGAGGCCTACGAGCAGTACTTC.

The chain combines TRBV11-2 with TRBJ2-1, with D perhaps matching TRBD2 (6 bases). The CDR3 covers 16 residues. Trimming stripped 4 bases from V and 6 bases from J, with 19 bases between. Germline assignment: CDR1 SGHAT and CDR2 FQNNGV. CDR3 bases: TGTGCCAGCAGCTCACCAGGAAGGACTATCGTCAATGAGCAGTTCTTC. It is translated as CASSSPGRTIVNEQFF.

This clone was seen a single time. The rearrangement uses TRBV28 and TRBJ2-1; TRBD2 agrees at 16 bases. Germline values: CDR1 MDHEN, CDR2 SYDVKM. The CDR3 is made up of 19 amino acids. Germline trimming cut 5 bases from V and 0 bases from J; bases unmatched to any gene: 7. CDR3 amino acids: CASSAGLAGGPRSYNEQFF. CDR3 bases: TGTGCCAGCAGTGCGGGACTAGCGGGAGGGCCTCGCTCCTACAATGAGCAGTTCTTC.

Here the CDR3 DNA reads TGTGCCAGCAGCCCACAAGGGGTGAACACTGAAGCTTTCTTT. Encoded protein: CASSPQGVNTEAFF. The V gene is TRBV7-9, the J gene TRBJ1-1; D may be TRBD1 (5 bases). Germline assignment: CDR1 SEHNR and CDR2 FQNEAQ (reference sequence). This CDR3 contains 14 residues. V lost 5 bases and J lost 0, with 10 bases in between.

This chain connects TRBV5-4 to TRBJ2-7; TRBD2 aligns across 9 bases. V lost 5 bases to trimming and J lost 7 bases; unmatched junction nucleotides: 7. Germline V gene data show CDR1 as SGHNT and CDR2 as YYREEE (reference sequence). The length of the CDR3 is 13 residues. The CDR3 reads CASREREAGEQYF. The CDR3 DNA is TGTGCCAGCAGGGAGCGGGAGGCGGGAGAGCAGTACTTC. Full variable domain (rest looked up from reference TRBV5-4 and TRBJ2-7): ETGVTQSPTHLIKTRGQQVTLRCSSQSGHNTVSWYQQALGQGPQFIFQYYREEENGRGNFPPRFSGLQFPNYSSELNVNALELDDSALYLCASREREAGEQYFGPGTRLTVT.

The chain combines TRBV10-3 with TRBJ2-3, with D possibly being TRBD2 (5 bases). The CDR3 consists of 13 residues. The V end lost 7 bases, the J end lost 5 bases, and 13 bases lay between the germline ends. Germline CDR1 and CDR2: ENHRY and SYGVKD. The chain's CDR3 is CAIKDSEGDTQYF. CDR3 nucleotides: TGTGCCATCAAAGACTCCGAGGGAGATACGCAGTATTTT.

In its sample, this clone was seen a few times. This chain joins TRBV19 and TRBJ1-4; TRBD1 agrees at 11 bases. V was clipped by 6 bases and J by 0 bases; unmatched bases: 3. CDR3 length: 16 amino acids. The germline CDR1 and CDR2 sequences are LNHDA and SQIVND (reference sequence). CDR3 amino acids: CASRDRGRSTNEKLFF. CDR3 bases: TGTGCCAGTAGGGACAGGGGGCGCTCAACTAATGAAAAACTGTTTTTT. Variable domain in full (rest from reference TRBV19 and TRBJ1-4): DGGITQSPKYLFRKEGQNVTLSCEQNLNHDAMYWYRQDPGQGLRLIYYSQIVNDFQKGDIAEGYSVSREKKESFPLTVTSAQKNPTAFYLCASRDRGRSTNEKLFFGSGTQLSVL.

The chain carries TRBV5-6 and TRBJ2-7, with TRBD2 matching 7 bases. Germline CDR1 is SGHDT and CDR2 is YYEEEE. The CDR3 totals 13 residues. The trim removed 3 bases at V and 4 bases at J, leaving 4 bases unmatched. Written as DNA, the CDR3 is TGTGCCAGCAGCTCGACTAGCCTTTACGAGCAGTACTTC. Residues: CASSSTSLYEQYF.

The chain recombines TRBV4-2 with TRBJ2-1; D is possibly TRBD1 (6 bases). From germline, CDR1 is LGHNA and CDR2 YNFKEQ. The CDR3 contains 15 residues. The V gene lost 4 bases and the J gene lost 3 bases, with 13 bases spanning the gap. The CDR3 DNA reads TGTGCCAGCAGCCTAGCAGGGGCGTACTACAATGAGCAGTTCTTC. Its translation is CASSLAGAYYNEQFF.

This chain joins TRBV6-5 and TRBJ1-5; a weak D match, TRBD1 (5 bases). The germline V and J ends were trimmed by 0 bases and 7 bases, with 7 bases remaining between them. The CDR3 spans 13 residues. Germline V gene data show CDR1 as MNHEY and CDR2 as SVGAGI. The CDR3 sequence is CASSYSGQQPQHF. DNA for the CDR3: TGTGCCAGCAGTTACTCGGGGCAGCAGCCCCAGCATTTT.

The chain links TRBV18 to TRBJ2-7, with a possible D match to TRBD2 (5 bases). Per the germline V gene, CDR1 is KGHSH and CDR2 is LQKENI. The CDR3 length is 16 residues. Trimming shortened V by 3 bases and J by 6 bases, and 21 bases separated the two germline ends. The CDR3 region has the DNA TGTGCCAGCTCACCGTTCCTCCGGGAAAGAGACTCCGAGCAGTACTTC. Amino acids: CASSPFLRERDSEQYF.

This chain uses TRBV7-9 with TRBJ1-2; unclear D gene. Per the germline V gene, CDR1 is SEHNR and CDR2 is FQNEAQ (reference sequence). V was trimmed by 6 bases and J by 2 bases, leaving 22 bases between them. The CDR3 spans 17 residues. The CDR3 is CASRRGLRNIPNYGYTF. The CDR3 nucleotides read TGTGCCAGCAGACGGGGTTTACGGAACATTCCCAACTATGGCTACACCTTC.

This chain uses TRBV19 with TRBJ2-7; the D gene is possibly TRBD2 (7 bases). The CDR3 is made up of 14 amino acids. Trimming took off 7 bases at V and 2 bases at J, with 15 bases between the two ends. The germline V gene has CDR1 LNHDA and CDR2 SQIVND (reference sequence). The DNA for the CDR3 is TGTGCCAGTACGGATGGGGGGGCTCCCTACGAGCAGTACTTC. This sequence encodes CASTDGGAPYEQYF.

This chain uses TRBV5-8 with TRBJ1-1, with TRBD1 identical over 8 bases. J lost 0 bases, V lost 7 bases, and 11 bases had no gene match. The length of the CDR3 is 16 residues. Germline V gene data show CDR1 as SGHTS and CDR2 as YDEGEE. CDR3 sequence: CASATGTGALNTEAFF. The CDR3 DNA is TGTGCCAGCGCCACCGGGACAGGCGCCCTGAACACTGAAGCTTTCTTT.

This clone was seen just once. The chain combines TRBV21-1 with TRBJ2-3; the table names TRBD1, a call not compared with the DNA. TRBV21-1 counts as a pseudogene. The CDR3 extends over 16 amino acids. CDR3 sequence reads: CASSKWALCNTDMQYF. As DNA, the CDR3 is TGTGCCAGCAGCAAATGGGCCCTCTGCAACACAGATATGCAGTATTTT.

The chain couples TRBV28 to TRBJ2-5, with 8 positions matching TRBD2. Germline CDR1 MDHEN, CDR2 SYDVKM. The junction had 7 bases not matched to a gene; V was cut back by 2 bases and J by 5 bases. This CDR3 is built from 15 residues. DNA for the CDR3: TGTGCCAGCAGTTTACCCGGGACTAGGAGGGAGACCCAGTACTTC. This sequence encodes CASSLPGTRRETQYF.

V gene TRBV5-4 combines with J gene TRBJ1-2; 12 bases line up with TRBD1. The V gene end was trimmed by 3 bases and the J gene end by 3 bases; junction bases not matched to a gene: 3. This CDR3 is 15 amino acids long. Germline CDR1 and CDR2: SGHNT and YYREEE (reference sequence). CDR3 in DNA: TGTGCCAGCAGCTCCGGGACAGGGGGCGACTATGGCTACACCTTC. Protein: CASSSGTGGDYGYTF.

The chain employs TRBV27 and TRBJ1-2, with D possibly being TRBD1 (6 bases). This CDR3 is built from 15 residues. V was trimmed by 1 base and J by 6 bases, leaving 15 bases between them. Germline values: CDR1 MNHEY, CDR2 SMNVEV (reference sequence). The CDR3 region is CASSLFPTGIDGYTF. The DNA for the CDR3 is TGTGCCAGCAGTTTATTCCCTACAGGGATCGATGGCTACACCTTC.

The CDR3 sequence: CASSLDRESEQYF. The CDR3 region has the DNA TGCGCCAGCAGCTTGGACAGGGAATCCGAGCAGTACTTC. The J gene is TRBJ2-7, the V gene TRBV5-1; tentatively, D is TRBD1 (6 bases). V lost 0 bases to trimming and J lost 6 bases, with 10 bases between them. The V gene's germline CDR1 is SGHRS and CDR2 YFSETQ. This CDR3 has 13 residues.

J is TRBJ1-2 and V is TRBV28; D gene unclear. CDR1 and CDR2 from the germline V gene are MDHEN and SYDVKM. This CDR3 is built from 12 residues. Trimming removed 7 bases from V and 4 bases from J, with 10 bases in between. The CDR3 here is CASNEGGYGYTF. The CDR3 DNA reads as TGTGCCAGCAACGAGGGCGGCTATGGCTACACCTTC.

The chain combines TRBV6-5 with TRBJ1-1, with TRBD1 as a possible D gene (5 bases). Germline-derived CDR1 and CDR2 are MNHEY and SVGAGI. CDR3 length: 14 residues. Trimming left V 6 bases short and J 0 bases short, with 11 bases between. The CDR3 region is CASRWQGLNTEAFF. CDR3 bases: TGTGCCAGCAGGTGGCAGGGCTTGAACACTGAAGCTTTCTTT.

DNA for the CDR3: TGCGCCAGCAGCCAAGTGGGACTAGCGTTTAGCACAGATACGCAGTATTTT. This codes for CASSQVGLAFSTDTQYF. The chain joins TRBV4-1 to TRBJ2-3; 10 nucleotides align to TRBD2. V lost 1 base and J lost 0; bases outside the gene matches: 4. The CDR3 loop spans 17 amino acids. CDR1 MGHRA and CDR2 YSYEKL come from the germline V gene.

The chain combines TRBV11-3 with TRBJ2-2, with TRBD2 matching over 10 bases. The CDR3 runs 20 residues. V lost 7 bases to trimming and J lost 6 bases; unmatched junction nucleotides: 23. Per the germline V gene, CDR1 is SGHNT and CDR2 is YENEEA. CDR3 region: CASTPGRLAGDKARSGELFF. The CDR3 bases are TGTGCCAGCACCCCGGGAAGGCTAGCGGGGGACAAAGCACGATCCGGGGAGCTGTTTTTT.